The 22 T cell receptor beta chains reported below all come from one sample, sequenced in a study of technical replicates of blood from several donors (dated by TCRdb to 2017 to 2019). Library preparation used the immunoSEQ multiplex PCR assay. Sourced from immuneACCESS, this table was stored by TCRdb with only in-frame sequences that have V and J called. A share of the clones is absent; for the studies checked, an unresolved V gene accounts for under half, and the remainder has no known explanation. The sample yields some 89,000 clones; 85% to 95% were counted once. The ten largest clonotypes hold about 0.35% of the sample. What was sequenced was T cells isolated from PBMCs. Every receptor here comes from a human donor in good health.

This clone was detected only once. This chain's CDR3 is CASRHTTGYSYEQYF. The CDR3, as DNA: TGTGCCAGCAGGCACACGACAGGGTACTCCTACGAGCAGTACTTC. V and J are TRBV6-5 and TRBJ2-7; 7 bases align to TRBD1. The CDR3 is 15 amino acids. The V gene's germline CDR1 is MNHEY and CDR2 SVGAGI. V gave up 6 bases and J gave up 0 bases; unmatched junction bases: 8.

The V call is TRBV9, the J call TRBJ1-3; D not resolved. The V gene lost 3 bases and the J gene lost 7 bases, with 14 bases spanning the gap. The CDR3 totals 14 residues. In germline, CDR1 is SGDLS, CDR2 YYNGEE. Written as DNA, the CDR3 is TGTGCCAGCAGCGCCACCTCGTTAGCGAACACCATATATTTT. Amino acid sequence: CASSATSLANTIYF.

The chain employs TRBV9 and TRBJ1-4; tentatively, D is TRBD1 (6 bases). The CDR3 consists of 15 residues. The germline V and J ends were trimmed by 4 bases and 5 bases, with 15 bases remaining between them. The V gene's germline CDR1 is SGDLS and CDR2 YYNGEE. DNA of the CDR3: TGTGCCAGCAGCCTAGCGGGGACACCCAATGAAAAACTGTTTTTT. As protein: CASSLAGTPNEKLFF.

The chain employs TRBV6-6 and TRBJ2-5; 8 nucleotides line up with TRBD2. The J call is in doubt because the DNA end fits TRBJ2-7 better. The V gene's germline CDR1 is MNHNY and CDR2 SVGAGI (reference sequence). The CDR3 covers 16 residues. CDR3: CASSYSNTGGSYEQYF. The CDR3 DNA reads TGTGCCAGCAGTTACTCGAATACGGGGGGGTCCTACGAGCAGTACTTC.

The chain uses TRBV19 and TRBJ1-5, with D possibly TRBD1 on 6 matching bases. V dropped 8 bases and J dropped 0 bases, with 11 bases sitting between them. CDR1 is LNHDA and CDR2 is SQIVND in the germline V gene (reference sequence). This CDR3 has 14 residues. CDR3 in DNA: TGTGCCAGTGAGCAGGGGTATAGCAATCAGCCCCAGCATTTT. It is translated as CASEQGYSNQPQHF.

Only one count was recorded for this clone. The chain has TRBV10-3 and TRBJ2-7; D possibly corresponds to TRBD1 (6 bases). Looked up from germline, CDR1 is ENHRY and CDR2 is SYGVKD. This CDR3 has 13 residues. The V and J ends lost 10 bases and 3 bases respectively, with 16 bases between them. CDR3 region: CATAGTLDYEQYF. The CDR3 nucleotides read TGTGCCACGGCCGGGACACTCGACTACGAGCAGTACTTC.

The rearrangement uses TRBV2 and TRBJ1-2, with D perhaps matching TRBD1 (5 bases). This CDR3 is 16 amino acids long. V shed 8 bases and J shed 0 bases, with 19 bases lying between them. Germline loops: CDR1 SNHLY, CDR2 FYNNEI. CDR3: CASGTTVYQSNYGYTF. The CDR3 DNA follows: TGTGCCAGCGGTACGACAGTCTACCAGTCTAACTATGGCTACACCTTC.

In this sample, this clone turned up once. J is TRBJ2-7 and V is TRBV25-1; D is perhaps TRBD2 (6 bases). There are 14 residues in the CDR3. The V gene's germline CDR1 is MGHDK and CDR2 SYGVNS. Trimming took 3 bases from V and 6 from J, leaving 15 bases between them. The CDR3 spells CASSDITGVAEQYF. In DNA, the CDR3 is TGTGCCAGCAGTGATATTACGGGAGTGGCCGAGCAGTACTTC.

CDR3 DNA sequence: TGTGCCAGCAGCTCTTTCGAGACCCAGTACTTC. Translation: CASSSFETQYF. J is TRBJ2-5 and V is TRBV7-9, with D unresolved. The CDR3 is 11 residues long. Deletions cut 4 bases from V and 5 bases from J, with 5 bases between. The V gene's germline CDR1 is SEHNR and CDR2 FQNEAQ (reference sequence).

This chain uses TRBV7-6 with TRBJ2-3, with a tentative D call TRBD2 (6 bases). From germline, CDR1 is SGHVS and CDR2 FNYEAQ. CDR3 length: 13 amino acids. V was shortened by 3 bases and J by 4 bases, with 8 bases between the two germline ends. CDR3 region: CASSFGGADTQYF. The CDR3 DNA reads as TGTGCCAGCAGCTTCGGAGGGGCAGATACGCAGTATTTT.

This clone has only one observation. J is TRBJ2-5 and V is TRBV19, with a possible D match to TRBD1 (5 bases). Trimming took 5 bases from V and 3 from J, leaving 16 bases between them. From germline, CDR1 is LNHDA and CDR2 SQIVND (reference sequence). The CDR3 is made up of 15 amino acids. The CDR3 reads CASSVGARSEETQYF. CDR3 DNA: TGTGCCAGTAGTGTTGGGGCTAGGTCCGAAGAGACCCAGTACTTC.

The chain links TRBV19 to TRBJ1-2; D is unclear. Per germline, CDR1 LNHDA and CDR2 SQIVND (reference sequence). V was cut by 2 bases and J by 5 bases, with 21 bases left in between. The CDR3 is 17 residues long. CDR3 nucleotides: TGTGCCAGTAGTATAAGATTGCAGGAACAAGAGAGTTATGGCTACACCTTC. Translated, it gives CASSIRLQEQESYGYTF. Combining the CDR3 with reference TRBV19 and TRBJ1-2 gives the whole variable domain DGGITQSPKYLFRKEGQNVTLSCEQNLNHDAMYWYRQDPGQGLRLIYYSQIVNDFQKGDIAEGYSVSREKKESFPLTVTSAQKNPTAFYLCASSIRLQEQESYGYTFGSGTRLTVV.

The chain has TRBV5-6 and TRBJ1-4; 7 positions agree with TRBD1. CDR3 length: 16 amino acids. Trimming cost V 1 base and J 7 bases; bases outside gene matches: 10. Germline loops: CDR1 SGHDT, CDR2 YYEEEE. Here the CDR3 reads CASSLKIKGAREKLFF. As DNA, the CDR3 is TGTGCCAGCAGCTTGAAGATTAAGGGGGCCCGTGAAAAACTGTTTTTT.

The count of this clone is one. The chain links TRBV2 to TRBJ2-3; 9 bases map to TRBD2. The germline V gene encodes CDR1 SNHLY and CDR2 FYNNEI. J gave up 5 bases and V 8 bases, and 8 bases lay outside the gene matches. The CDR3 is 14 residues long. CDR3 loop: CASPPTSGGDTQYF. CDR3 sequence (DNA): TGTGCCAGCCCCCCGACTAGCGGAGGAGATACGCAGTATTTT.

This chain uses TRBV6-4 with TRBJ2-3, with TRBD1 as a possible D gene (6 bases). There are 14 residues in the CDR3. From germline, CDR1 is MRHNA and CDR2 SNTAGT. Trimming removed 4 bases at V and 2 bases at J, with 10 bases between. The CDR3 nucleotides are TGTGCCAGCAGTGCTACAGGGTTCACAGATACGCAGTATTTT. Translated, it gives CASSATGFTDTQYF.

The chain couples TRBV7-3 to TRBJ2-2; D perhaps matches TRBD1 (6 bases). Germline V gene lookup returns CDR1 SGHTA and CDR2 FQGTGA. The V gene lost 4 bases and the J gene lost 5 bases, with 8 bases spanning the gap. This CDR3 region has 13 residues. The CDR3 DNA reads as TGTGCCAGCAGCTATCAGGGGACCGGGGAGCTGTTTTTT. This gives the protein CASSYQGTGELFF.

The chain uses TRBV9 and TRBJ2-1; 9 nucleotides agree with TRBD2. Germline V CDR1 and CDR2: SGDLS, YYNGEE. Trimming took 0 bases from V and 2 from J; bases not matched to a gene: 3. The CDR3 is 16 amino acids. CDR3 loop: CASSVVSGGPYNEQFF. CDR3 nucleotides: TGTGCCAGCAGCGTAGTTAGCGGGGGACCCTACAATGAGCAGTTCTTC.

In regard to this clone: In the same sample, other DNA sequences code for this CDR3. CDR3 DNA: TGTGCCAGCAGGACAGGCCTTACCTACGAGCAGTACTTC. This sequence encodes CASRTGLTYEQYF. V is TRBV2 and J is TRBJ2-7; TRBD1 might be the D (6 bases). Germline CDR1 is SNHLY and CDR2 is FYNNEI. The CDR3 totals 13 residues. The germline V and J ends were trimmed by 6 bases and 2 bases, with 11 bases remaining between them.

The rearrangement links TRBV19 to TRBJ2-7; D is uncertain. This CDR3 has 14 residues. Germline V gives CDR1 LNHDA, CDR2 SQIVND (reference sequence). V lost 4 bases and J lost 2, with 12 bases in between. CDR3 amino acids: CASSSHLSTYEQYF. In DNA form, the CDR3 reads TGTGCCAGTAGTAGTCACTTGTCGACCTACGAGCAGTACTTC.

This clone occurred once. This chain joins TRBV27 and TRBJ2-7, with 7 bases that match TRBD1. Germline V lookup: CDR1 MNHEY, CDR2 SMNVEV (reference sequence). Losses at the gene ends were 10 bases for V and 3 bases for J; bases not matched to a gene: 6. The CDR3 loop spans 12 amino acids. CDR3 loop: CAKDRVFYEQYF. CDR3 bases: TGTGCCAAAGACAGGGTATTCTACGAGCAGTACTTC.

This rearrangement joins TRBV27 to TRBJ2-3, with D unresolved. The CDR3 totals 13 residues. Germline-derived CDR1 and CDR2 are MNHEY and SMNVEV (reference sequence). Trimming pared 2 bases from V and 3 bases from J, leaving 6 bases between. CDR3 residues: CASSLVLTDTQYF. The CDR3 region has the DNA TGTGCCAGCAGTTTAGTCCTGACAGATACGCAGTATTTT.

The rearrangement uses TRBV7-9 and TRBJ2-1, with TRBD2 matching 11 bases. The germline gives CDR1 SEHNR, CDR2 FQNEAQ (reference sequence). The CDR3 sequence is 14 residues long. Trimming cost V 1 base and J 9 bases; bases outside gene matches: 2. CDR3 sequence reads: CASSLVLAGGEQFF. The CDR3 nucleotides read TGTGCCAGCAGCTTAGTTCTAGCGGGAGGTGAGCAGTTCTTC.